These 10 T cell receptor beta chains share one sample of origin, sequenced in a study of vaccination and CD4 T cells after COVID-19. Their recognized antigens are unknown. The Oncomine TCR Beta short-read assay was applied to DNA of cultured CD4+ T cells. TCRdb called the PCR reads again in MiXCR, with one record for every CDR3 protein. The table includes about 14,000 distinct CDR3 sequences, about 35% detected once. Described treatment: approximately nine-day PBMC culture with coronavirus spike peptide pools or control peptides (ViraFEST assay). Sample: cultured CD4+ T cells from blood. The source is a human donor with COVID-19.

This clonotype was seen only a few times. The rearrangement links TRBV4-1 to TRBJ2-6, with D possibly being TRBD1 (6 bases). Germline CDR1 is MGHRA and CDR2 is YSYEKL. Trimming removed 0 bases from V and 5 bases from J, with 11 bases in between. CDR3 length: 16 residues. CDR3 sequence reads: CASSQDWGPRANVLTF. The CDR3 bases are TGCGCCAGCAGCCAAGACTGGGGGCCGAGGGCCAACGTCCTGACTTTC.

This chain uses TRBV7-6 with TRBJ2-1, with TRBD1 matching over 10 bases. The CDR3 runs to 14 residues. Trimming took 8 bases from V and 7 from J; bases not matched to a gene: 8. The germline V gene has CDR1 SGHVS and CDR2 FNYEAQ. The CDR3 here is CASSRTGGGNEQFF. As DNA, the CDR3 is TGTGCCAGCTCCCGGACAGGGGGAGGGAATGAGCAGTTCTTC.

The chain links TRBV19 to TRBJ1-6; D remains unclear. Germline CDR1 and CDR2: LNHDA and SQIVND (reference sequence). This CDR3 contains 15 residues. The V end was cut by 7 bases, the J end by 9 bases, with 19 bases between. CDR3 DNA: TGTGCCAGTAACTCCTGGCGGGTTTCTGGTTCACCCCTCCACTTT. Translation gives CASNSWRVSGSPLHF.

This clonotype was observed a single time. V gene TRBV20-1 combines with J gene TRBJ2-5, with TRBD2 matching over 9 bases. CDR1 and CDR2 from the germline V gene are DFQATT and SNEGSKA (reference sequence). V lost 2 bases and J lost 1; bases outside the gene matches: 5. The CDR3 runs to 15 residues. DNA for the CDR3: TGCAGTGCTAGACGAGCGGGGGGATCCCAAGAGACCCAGTACTTC. It encodes CSARRAGGSQETQYF.

The chain employs TRBV7-9 and TRBJ1-1, with 10 positions matching TRBD1. The CDR3 contains 15 residues. The V gene's germline CDR1 is SEHNR and CDR2 FQNEAQ (reference sequence). Trimming removed 6 bases from V and 4 bases from J; junction bases left unmatched: 8. The CDR3 loop reads CASSPGQGWTTEAFF. The CDR3 bases are TGTGCCAGCAGTCCGGGACAGGGGTGGACCACTGAAGCTTTCTTT. Full variable domain (missing parts from reference TRBV7-9 and TRBJ1-1): DTGVSQNPRHKITKRGQNVTFRCDPISEHNRLYWYRQTLGQGPEFLTYFQNEAQLEKSRLLSDRFSAERPKGSFSTLEIQRTEQGDSAMYLCASSPGQGWTTEAFFGQGTRLTVV.

This clonotype was detected a few times. The V gene is TRBV19, the J gene TRBJ2-1, with TRBD1 as a possible D gene (6 bases). V was cut by 5 bases and J by 3 bases, with 14 bases left in between. There are 15 residues in the CDR3. Germline assignment: CDR1 LNHDA and CDR2 SQIVND (reference sequence). CDR3 nucleotides: TGTGCCAGTAGTCCGGACAGAGTTCTCTACAATGAGCAGTTCTTC. Amino acids: CASSPDRVLYNEQFF.

This clonotype was recorded a few times. The chain joins TRBV6-5 to TRBJ1-2; 8 bases map to TRBD1. Per the germline V gene, CDR1 is MNHEY and CDR2 is SVGAGI. After removal of 3 bases from V and 4 bases from J, the junction contained 7 bases not matched to a gene. The CDR3 is made up of 15 amino acids. CDR3 amino acids: CASSYQTGAVYGYTF. The CDR3 nucleotides read TGTGCCAGCAGTTATCAGACAGGGGCCGTCTATGGCTACACCTTC.

The chain links TRBV7-6 to TRBJ2-5; 8 nucleotides agree with TRBD2. From germline, CDR1 is SGHVS and CDR2 FNYEAQ. The CDR3 loop spans 16 amino acids. Trimming removed 5 bases from V and 2 bases from J; junction bases left unmatched: 10. CDR3 sequence (DNA): TGTGCCAGCAGCGTAATCGGGGGGGTGGCTCAAGAGACCCAGTACTTC. It translates to CASSVIGGVAQETQYF. Variable domain in full (rest from reference TRBV7-6 and TRBJ2-5): GAGVSQSPRYKVTKRGQDVALRCDPISGHVSLYWYRQALGQGPEFLTYFNYEAQQDKSGLPNDRFSAERPEGSISTLTIQRTEQRDSAMYRCASSVIGGVAQETQYFGPGTRLLVL.

This clonotype appeared a few times. The chain has TRBV19 and TRBJ1-4; maybe TRBD1 (6 bases). Trimming cost V 10 bases and J 0 bases, with 15 bases left between them. There are 15 residues in the CDR3. The germline V gene has CDR1 LNHDA and CDR2 SQIVND (reference sequence). The CDR3 is CATGQQGATNEKLFF. The DNA for the CDR3 is TGTGCCACCGGCCAACAGGGAGCAACTAATGAAAAACTGTTTTTT. Supplemented by reference TRBV19 and TRBJ1-4, the full variable domain reads DGGITQSPKYLFRKEGQNVTLSCEQNLNHDAMYWYRQDPGQGLRLIYYSQIVNDFQKGDIAEGYSVSREKKESFPLTVTSAQKNPTAFYLCATGQQGATNEKLFFGSGTQLSVL.

V is TRBV5-8 and J is TRBJ2-7, with 9 nucleotides matching TRBD2. V lost 4 bases and J lost 4; bases outside the gene matches: 12. The germline V gene encodes CDR1 SGHTS and CDR2 YDEGEE. The CDR3 contains 16 residues. Here the CDR3 reads CASSEGRLADFYEQYF. The CDR3 DNA reads as TGTGCCAGCAGCGAAGGCCGACTAGCGGACTTTTACGAGCAGTACTTC.